These 29 T cell receptor beta chains share one sample of origin, sequenced in a study of CD8+CD57+ T cells in acquired aplastic anemia. By flow cytometry, patients selected for sequencing had shown an expansion of CD8+CD57+ cells. CDR3 and TCR beta VDJ profiling relied on a genomic DNA template. MiXCR, run by TCRdb on the reads, gives a single entry per CDR3 protein. The data contain around 200,000 distinct CDR3 sequences, less than 60% of them singletons. Material: sorted CD4+, CD8+, or CD8+CD57+ T cells (not recorded which) from PBMCs. All receptors come from a human donor with aplastic anemia.

This clonotype was counted a few times. This rearrangement joins TRBV2 to TRBJ1-6, with D possibly matching TRBD1 (5 bases). CDR1 and CDR2 from the germline V gene are SNHLY and FYNNEI. With 4 bases removed from V and 7 bases from J, the gap between germline ends came to 5 bases. The CDR3 has 12 amino acids. The CDR3 nucleotides read TGTGCCAGCAGTGGGGGGAATTCACCCCTCCACTTT. It specifies CASSGGNSPLHF.

The chain employs TRBV2 and TRBJ1-2, with 8 positions matching TRBD1. V trimming: 6 bases; J trimming: 5 bases; junction bases outside the gene matches: 5. Germline-derived CDR1 and CDR2 are SNHLY and FYNNEI. This CDR3 spans 13 amino acids. The CDR3 bases are TGTGCCAGCAGGCTAGGGACAGGATATGGCTACACCTTC. Its translation is CASRLGTGYGYTF.

This clonotype occurred a few times. This rearrangement joins TRBV5-1 to TRBJ1-5; the match to TRBD1 covers 9 bases. The CDR3 sequence is 19 residues long. Germline V gene data show CDR1 as SGHRS and CDR2 as YFSETQ. Unmatched junction bases numbered 17, after V lost 7 bases and J lost 0 bases. This CDR3 is CASVFPGQGRLYSNQPQHF. The DNA of the CDR3 is TGCGCCAGCGTCTTCCCGGGACAGGGACGACTTTATAGCAATCAGCCCCAGCATTTT.

The chain combines TRBV29-1 with TRBJ2-6; 9 nucleotides line up with TRBD1. V dropped 4 bases and J dropped 2; count of bases not matched to a gene: 6. Germline lookup yields CDR1 SQVTM and CDR2 ANQGSEA. This CDR3 has 16 residues. The CDR3 sequence: CSVVGQGSTGANVLTF. Here the CDR3 DNA reads TGCAGCGTTGTGGGACAGGGCTCAACTGGGGCCAACGTCCTGACTTTC.

V is TRBV25-1 and J is TRBJ1-3; D not resolved. CDR1 is MGHDK and CDR2 is SYGVNS in the germline V gene. The V end lost 8 bases, the J end lost 0 bases, and 8 bases lay between the germline ends. The CDR3 is 13 amino acids. In DNA, the CDR3 is TGTGCCAGCGGCCAGAACTCTGGAAACACCATATATTTT. Translating it yields CASGQNSGNTIYF.

Turning to this clonotype: Germline is not matched at one junction end, which may reflect a read error. The chain is built from TRBV5-1 and TRBJ1-1; no clear D. CDR1 and CDR2 from the germline V gene are SGHRS and YFSETQ. The CDR3 runs to 14 residues. The CDR3 reads CASSLESGGDPSVF. The DNA for the CDR3 is TGCGCCAGCAGCTTGGAAAGTGGTGGAGATCCGAGCGTCTTT.

This clonotype was detected many times. This may be a read error: a much more frequent sequence differs by one nucleotide. The chain employs TRBV24-1 and TRBJ2-3; 8 bases map to TRBD1. The CDR3 consists of 15 residues. Per germline, CDR1 KGHDR and CDR2 SFDVKD. The CDR3 region has the DNA TGTGCCACCGGTGATTTGCAGGGGGCCTCAGATACGCAGTATTTT. Residues: CATGDLQGASDTQYF.

This clonotype has just a few counts. This chain uses TRBV20-1 with TRBJ2-5; D possibly corresponds to TRBD1 (5 bases). Germline CDR1 DFQATT, CDR2 SNEGSKA (reference sequence). Trimming took 5 bases from V and 4 from J, leaving 11 bases between them. The CDR3 sequence is 12 residues long. Here the CDR3 DNA reads TGCAGTGCTCAAGCTGGGGCAGAGACCCAGTACTTC. This codes for CSAQAGAETQYF.

The V gene is TRBV24-1, the J gene TRBJ2-1, with D tentatively TRBD2 (6 bases). The germline V and J ends were trimmed by 1 base and 8 bases, with 14 bases remaining between them. The CDR3 spans 15 residues. CDR1 KGHDR and CDR2 SFDVKD come from the germline V gene. The CDR3, as DNA: TGTGCCACCAGTGATTTACGGGGAGGAATCGATGAGCAGTTCTTC. It translates to CATSDLRGGIDEQFF.

Note on this clonotype: Possible read error: a much larger clone is one base away. The rearrangement uses TRBV4-3 and TRBJ2-7; 12 nucleotides match TRBD1. Losses at the gene ends were 0 bases for V and 4 bases for J; bases not matched to a gene: 4. Germline V CDR1 and CDR2: LGHNA, YSLEER. CDR3 length: 16 residues. CDR3 sequence: CASSQDLGQGAYEQYF. The CDR3 DNA follows: TGCGCCAGCAGCCAAGATTTGGGACAGGGGGCGTACGAGCAGTACTTC.

The chain has TRBV5-1 and TRBJ2-6, with D maybe TRBD2 (5 bases). Germline assignment: CDR1 SGHRS and CDR2 YFSETQ. The CDR3 sequence is 17 residues long. V dropped 0 bases and J dropped 0 bases, with 10 bases sitting between them. The CDR3 reads CASSLAGCSSGANVLTF. In DNA, the CDR3 is TGCGCCAGCAGCTTGGCGGGGTGCAGCTCTGGGGCCAACGTCCTGACTTTC.

This clonotype has more than one count but fewer than ten. V gene TRBV6-2 or TRBV6-3 combines with J gene TRBJ2-2; D is unresolved. Trimming took 10 bases from V and 7 from J, leaving 16 bases between them. This CDR3 region has 13 residues. Germline V gene data show CDR1 as MNHEY and CDR2 as SVGEGT. In nucleotides, the CDR3 is TGTGCCACAAGGCAGTCGAGCATCGGGGAGCTGTTTTTT. Its protein is CATRQSSIGELFF.

The gene calls are TRBV24-1 and TRBJ2-5; no definite D call. The CDR3 loop spans 12 amino acids. Per germline, CDR1 KGHDR and CDR2 SFDVKD. The V end was cut by 5 bases, the J end by 4 bases, with 7 bases between. The CDR3 loop reads CATSALGETQYF. DNA for the CDR3: TGTGCCACCAGTGCCCTAGGAGAGACCCAGTACTTC.

This chain joins TRBV12-3 or TRBV12-4 and TRBJ2-1, with TRBD2 matching over 9 bases. Trimming at V came to 4 bases and at J to 7 bases, leaving 8 bases not matched to a gene. The CDR3 runs to 15 residues. CDR3 sequence: CASSYLTSGVNEQFF. The CDR3, as DNA: TGTGCCAGCAGTTATCTGACTAGCGGAGTTAATGAGCAGTTCTTC.

The sample holds many counts of this clonotype. This chain joins TRBV9 and TRBJ2-3; TRBD2 agrees at 11 bases. The CDR3 spans 17 residues. Germline-derived CDR1 and CDR2 are SGDLS and YYNGEE. J was trimmed by 4 bases and V by 4 bases; bases with no gene match: 11. The CDR3 DNA reads as TGTGCCAGCAGCATTTCATTAGCGGGAGGGCCCGCAGATACGCAGTATTTT. Translated, it gives CASSISLAGGPADTQYF.

As regards this clonotype: One end of the junction does not line up with germline, which may come from a read error. The chain has TRBV18 and TRBJ2-2; TRBD1 or TRBD2 may be the D gene (5 bases each). Germline V gene data show CDR1 as KGHSH and CDR2 as LQKENI. This CDR3 is built from 14 residues. The CDR3 reads CASSPLQVFGEPFF. CDR3 nucleotide sequence: TGTGCCAGCTCACCTCTACAGGTTTTTGGGGAGCCGTTTTTT.

The chain couples TRBV15 to TRBJ2-7; 7 bases fit TRBD2. Germline values: CDR1 LNHNV, CDR2 YYDKDF (reference sequence). The V segment lost 3 bases and the J segment 1 base; nucleotides outside the gene matches: 9. The CDR3 sequence is 16 residues long. CDR3 nucleotides: TGTGCCACCAGCAGGCTGACGGGAGGCCAGTCCTACGAGCAGTACTTC. Translated: CATSRLTGGQSYEQYF.

This clonotype has a single count. A read error may be the cause here, since a much bigger clone is one base away. V usage is TRBV6-4 and J usage is TRBJ1-5; weak D call: TRBD1 (5 bases). Germline CDR1 MRHNA, CDR2 SNTAGT. Trimming took off 2 bases at V and 1 base at J, with 12 bases between the two ends. CDR3 size: 16 residues. CDR3 region: CASSDLLQASNQPQHF. The CDR3 nucleotides read TGTGCCAGCAGTGACCTTTTACAGGCAAGCAATCAGCCCCAGCATTTT.

This clonotype was seen many times. CDR3 residues: CASIATGIRANYGYTF. The CDR3, as DNA: TGTGCCAGTATCGCGACAGGGATTCGCGCCAACTATGGCTACACCTTC. This chain links TRBV19 with TRBJ1-2, with 7 bases that match TRBD1. Germline CDR1 reads LNHDA; CDR2 reads SQIVND (reference sequence). The CDR3 runs to 16 residues. The V segment lost 7 bases and the J segment 2 bases; nucleotides outside the gene matches: 13. Drawing the rest from reference TRBV19 and TRBJ1-2, the complete variable domain is DGGITQSPKYLFRKEGQNVTLSCEQNLNHDAMYWYRQDPGQGLRLIYYSQIVNDFQKGDIAEGYSVSREKKESFPLTVTSAQKNPTAFYLCASIATGIRANYGYTFGSGTRLTVV.

This clonotype was seen many times. The chain uses TRBV2 and TRBJ2-2, with D perhaps TRBD1 (6 bases). V shed 5 bases and J shed 6 bases, with 7 bases lying between them. CDR3 length: 12 amino acids. CDR1 and CDR2 from the germline V gene are SNHLY and FYNNEI. CDR3 loop: CASSTGSGELFF. The CDR3 DNA sequence: TGTGCCAGCAGTACAGGGTCCGGGGAGCTGTTTTTT.

The chain has TRBV7-3 and TRBJ2-5; 11 positions match TRBD2. The germline CDR1 and CDR2 sequences are SGHTA and FQGTGA. The CDR3 is 16 amino acids. Trimming at V came to 5 bases and at J to 1 base, leaving 6 bases not matched to a gene. In DNA, the CDR3 is TGTGCCAGCAGCGTCTCCGGGACTAGCGGCCAAGAGACCCAGTACTTC. The encoded protein is CASSVSGTSGQETQYF.

There are many counts of this clonotype. The chain recombines TRBV11-2 with TRBJ1-1; D perhaps matches TRBD1 (6 bases). This CDR3 comprises 14 residues. Germline V lookup: CDR1 SGHAT, CDR2 FQNNGV. V lost 3 bases, J lost 3 bases, and 11 bases lay in between. The CDR3 spells CASSLTGGDTEAFF. DNA for the CDR3: TGTGCCAGCAGCTTGACAGGCGGCGACACTGAAGCTTTCTTT.

Many counts were recorded for this clonotype. At one end the junction does not follow the germline gene, possibly because of a read error. This chain connects TRBV12-3 or TRBV12-4 to TRBJ2-3; 9 bases are shared with TRBD2. CDR3 size: 14 residues. Here the CDR3 reads CASSLAGHTDTQYF. CDR3 nucleotides: TGTGCCAGCAGTCTAGCGGGACACACAGATACGCAGTATTTT.

The sample holds many counts of this clonotype. V is TRBV6-1 and J is TRBJ2-2, with a weak D call TRBD2 (5 bases). Trimming shortened V by 6 bases and J by 0 bases, and 11 bases separated the two germline ends. Germline V gene data show CDR1 as MNHNS and CDR2 as SASEGT. CDR3 length: 15 residues. CDR3 sequence: CASRTGITNTGELFF. In DNA form, the CDR3 reads TGTGCCAGCAGAACCGGGATAACGAACACCGGGGAGCTGTTTTTT.

This rearrangement joins TRBV15 to TRBJ1-5, with D perhaps TRBD1 (5 bases). The CDR3 is 15 residues long. The germline V and J ends were trimmed by 5 bases and 7 bases, with 18 bases remaining between them. The germline CDR1 and CDR2 sequences are LNHNV and YYDKDF (reference sequence). CDR3 coding DNA: TGTGCCACCAGCCTGTGGGGGAGGGAGGGACAGCCCCAGCATTTT. Its translation is CATSLWGREGQPQHF. Together with reference TRBV15 and TRBJ1-5, the CDR3 gives the full variable domain: DAMVIQNPRYQVTQFGKPVTLSCSQTLNHNVMYWYQQKSSQAPKLLFHYYDKDFNNEADTPDNFQSRRPNTSFCFLDIRSPGLGDTAMYLCATSLWGREGQPQHFGDGTRLSIL.

This clonotype came up many times. The chain joins TRBV5-5 to TRBJ2-7; 7 nucleotides agree with TRBD2. The germline V gene has CDR1 SGHKS and CDR2 YYEKEE (reference sequence). V dropped 0 bases and J dropped 3; count of bases not matched to a gene: 9. This CDR3 is 16 amino acids long. As DNA, the CDR3 is TGTGCCAGCAGCTTGGGGGGGGTAGCGGGTAGCTACGAGCAGTACTTC. The encoded protein is CASSLGGVAGSYEQYF.

This clonotype was observed many times. CDR3 region: CASSQDLPGNTGELFF. CDR3 DNA sequence: TGTGCCAGCAGCCAAGATCTGCCAGGGAACACCGGGGAGCTGTTTTTT. The J gene is TRBJ2-2, the V gene TRBV14; the D is unclear. CDR1 SGHDN and CDR2 FVKESK come from the germline V gene. The CDR3 is 16 residues long. V gave up 0 bases and J gave up 1 base, with 9 bases separating them. The entire variable domain, with the rest obtained from reference TRBV14 and TRBJ2-2, is as follows: EAGVTQFPSHSVIEKGQTVTLRCDPISGHDNLYWYRRVMGKEIKFLLHFVKESKQDESGMPNNRFLAERTGGTYSTLKVQPAELEDSGVYFCASSQDLPGNTGELFFGEGSRLTVL.

The chain carries TRBV3-1 and TRBJ2-3; D is possibly TRBD2 (6 bases). CDR1 is LGHDT and CDR2 is YNNKEL in the germline V gene (reference sequence). Between the trimmed V and J ends, which lost 3 bases and 1 base, there was a span of 14 bases. This CDR3 has 16 amino acids. CDR3 protein: CASSQWRGAGTDTQYF. CDR3 DNA sequence: TGTGCCAGCAGCCAGTGGAGGGGTGCGGGCACAGATACGCAGTATTTT.

The rearrangement joins TRBV24-1 to TRBJ2-1; D is possibly TRBD1 or TRBD2 (6 bases each). Germline V lookup: CDR1 KGHDR, CDR2 SFDVKD. This CDR3 has 15 amino acids. V lost 5 bases, J lost 6 bases, and 16 bases lay in between. The CDR3 sequence: CATSGGGLLGNEQFF. Here the CDR3 DNA reads TGTGCCACCAGTGGAGGGGGACTCCTGGGCAATGAGCAGTTCTTC.